A selection of T cell receptor beta chains follows, all from one sample in a study of T cell responses to AZD1222 COVID-19 vaccine. TCRdb keeps only in-frame clones here, not all; method: immunoSEQ multiplex PCR. Counted here are roughly 150,000 clones, roughly 90% occurring once; the ten biggest clones make up 1.5% to 2%. The sample in question was peripheral blood, obtained 28 days after the second AZD1222 dose. The receptors stem from an adult who received the AZD1222 COVID-19 vaccine. CDR3s include the opening cysteine and the closing phenylalanine or tryptophan. A D gene is named only where the DNA matches it firmly. Not all rows give a size; the values are once, few, many and, for expanded clones, a class.

V gene: TRBV7-9
clone size: NA
CDR3 length: 12
J gene: TRBJ2-1
D gene: NA
CDR3 protein: CASNPGGNEQFF
CDR3 DNA: TGTGCCAGCAACCCCGGGGGCAATGAGCAGTTCTTC

V gene: TRBV28
clone size: NA
CDR3 length: 15
J gene: TRBJ1-6
D gene: NA
CDR3 protein: CASSLLRGGNSPLHF
CDR3 DNA: TGTGCCAGCAGTTTATTGAGAGGGGGGAATTCACCCCTCCACTTT

V gene: TRBV11-1
clone size: NA
CDR3 length: 15
J gene: TRBJ2-7
D gene: NA
CDR3 protein: CASSLDRLLSYEQYF
CDR3 DNA: TGTGCCAGCAGCTTAGACAGGCTTCTGTCCTACGAGCAGTACTTC

V gene: TRBV18
clone size: once
CDR3 length: 15
J gene: TRBJ2-5
D gene: NA
CDR3 protein: CASSPPRPGQETQYF
CDR3 DNA: TGTGCCAGCTCACCACCGAGGCCAGGTCAAGAGACCCAGTACTTC

V gene: TRBV28
clone size: NA
CDR3 length: 13
J gene: TRBJ2-7
D gene: NA
CDR3 protein: CASSSGTPYEQYF
CDR3 DNA: TGTGCCAGCAGTTCTGGGACCCCCTACGAGCAGTACTTC

V gene: TRBV28
clone size: NA
CDR3 length: 15
J gene: TRBJ2-5
D gene: TRBD1
CDR3 protein: CASRWSAGGRETQYF
CDR3 DNA: TGTGCCAGCCGATGGAGCGCAGGGGGCAGGGAGACCCAGTACTTC

V gene: TRBV6-5
clone size: NA
CDR3 length: 13
J gene: TRBJ1-1
D gene: TRBD1
CDR3 protein: CASSYRGLAEAFF
CDR3 DNA: TGTGCCAGCAGTTACAGGGGGCTTGCTGAAGCTTTCTTT

V gene: TRBV7-9
clone size: NA
CDR3 length: 13
J gene: TRBJ1-6
D gene: NA
CDR3 protein: CATIQLDNSPLHF
CDR3 DNA: TGTGCCACTATTCAATTGGATAATTCACCCCTCCACTTT

V gene: TRBV30
clone size: NA
CDR3 length: 14
J gene: TRBJ1-6
D gene: TRBD1
CDR3 protein: CAWSRDRRNSPLHF
CDR3 DNA: TGTGCCTGGAGTCGGGACAGGAGAAATTCACCCCTCCACTTT

V gene: TRBV5-6
clone size: NA
CDR3 length: 13
J gene: TRBJ2-5
D gene: NA
CDR3 protein: CASSLRRGETQYF
CDR3 DNA: TGTGCCAGCAGCTTGAGACGGGGAGAGACCCAGTACTTC

V gene: TRBV5-1
clone size: NA
CDR3 length: 13
J gene: TRBJ2-1
D gene: TRBD1
CDR3 protein: CASSRTQGAEQFF
CDR3 DNA: TGCGCCAGCAGCCGCACACAGGGGGCCGAGCAGTTCTTC

V gene: TRBV6-5
clone size: NA
CDR3 length: 13
J gene: TRBJ1-2
D gene: TRBD1
CDR3 protein: CASSPTGNYGYTF
CDR3 DNA: TGTGCCAGCAGCCCGACAGGGAACTATGGCTACACCTTC

V gene: TRBV4-3
clone size: NA
CDR3 length: 18
J gene: TRBJ2-3
D gene: TRBD2
CDR3 protein: CASSQDHSAGVMTDTQYF
CDR3 DNA: TGCGCCAGCAGCCAAGATCATTCGGCGGGAGTGATGACAGATACGCAGTATTTT

V gene: TRBV9
clone size: NA
CDR3 length: 19
J gene: TRBJ2-3
D gene: TRBD2
CDR3 protein: CASISQGTSEKGATDTQYF
CDR3 DNA: TGTGCCAGCATCTCTCAGGGGACTAGCGAGAAGGGGGCAACAGATACGCAGTATTTT

V gene: TRBV24-1
clone size: NA
CDR3 length: 16
J gene: TRBJ2-2
D gene: TRBD2
CDR3 protein: CATSDLGRGNTGELFF
CDR3 DNA: TGTGCCACCAGTGATTTGGGGAGGGGGAACACCGGGGAGCTGTTTTTT

V gene: TRBV5-4
clone size: NA
CDR3 length: 14
J gene: TRBJ1-1
D gene: NA
CDR3 protein: CASNRQSMNTEAFF
CDR3 DNA: TGTGCCAGCAACCGACAGAGCATGAACACTGAAGCTTTCTTT

V gene: TRBV7-8
clone size: once
CDR3 length: 14
J gene: TRBJ2-3
D gene: TRBD1
CDR3 protein: CASSAGRGTDTQYF
CDR3 DNA: TGTGCCAGCAGCGCAGGCAGGGGGACAGATACGCAGTATTTT

V gene: TRBV5-1
clone size: NA
CDR3 length: 16
J gene: TRBJ2-1
D gene: TRBD1
CDR3 protein: CASRVSGTGSYNEQFF
CDR3 DNA: TGCGCCAGCAGAGTTTCCGGGACAGGGTCCTACAATGAGCAGTTCTTC

V gene: TRBV6-5
clone size: NA
CDR3 length: 15
J gene: TRBJ2-1
D gene: TRBD2
CDR3 protein: CASSRTSGTKNEQFF
CDR3 DNA: TGTGCCAGCAGCCGTACTAGCGGGACTAAAAATGAGCAGTTCTTC

V gene: TRBV6-5
clone size: NA
CDR3 length: 14
J gene: TRBJ1-2
D gene: NA
CDR3 protein: CASSYQAGSYGYTF
CDR3 DNA: TGTGCCAGCAGTTACCAAGCAGGGAGCTATGGCTACACCTTC

V gene: TRBV9
clone size: NA
CDR3 length: 15
J gene: TRBJ2-2
D gene: NA
CDR3 protein: CASSVGGSNTGELFF
CDR3 DNA: TGTGCCAGCAGCGTAGGGGGATCGAACACCGGGGAGCTGTTTTTT

V gene: TRBV3-1/TRBV3-2
clone size: NA
CDR3 length: 14
J gene: TRBJ2-7
D gene: TRBD1
CDR3 protein: CASSLRQGAVEQYF
CDR3 DNA: TGTGCCAGCAGCCTACGACAGGGTGCGGTCGAGCAGTACTTC

V gene: TRBV7-8
clone size: NA
CDR3 length: 15
J gene: TRBJ1-3
D gene: NA
CDR3 protein: CASSLDTSSGNTIYF
CDR3 DNA: TGTGCCAGCAGCCTTGACACGAGCTCTGGAAACACCATATATTTT

V gene: TRBV20-1
clone size: NA
CDR3 length: 14
J gene: TRBJ2-7
D gene: TRBD2
CDR3 protein: CSASTGLAGDGEYF
CDR3 DNA: TGCAGTGCTAGTACGGGACTAGCGGGAGATGGAGAGTACTTC

V gene: TRBV6-5
clone size: NA
CDR3 length: 14
J gene: TRBJ1-2
D gene: TRBD1
CDR3 protein: CASSGTGGLYGYTF
CDR3 DNA: TGTGCCAGCAGCGGGACAGGGGGATTGTATGGCTACACCTTC

V gene: TRBV20-1
clone size: NA
CDR3 length: 15
J gene: TRBJ1-1
D gene: NA
CDR3 protein: CSASKPGLRNTEAFF
CDR3 DNA: TGCAGTGCTAGTAAACCGGGACTCAGGAACACTGAAGCTTTCTTT

V gene: TRBV7-8
clone size: NA
CDR3 length: 14
J gene: TRBJ2-1
D gene: NA
CDR3 protein: CASSGSMRGNEQFF
CDR3 DNA: TGTGCCAGCAGCGGATCAATGAGGGGCAATGAGCAGTTCTTC

V gene: TRBV5-1
clone size: once
CDR3 length: 15
J gene: TRBJ1-3
D gene: NA
CDR3 protein: CASSLAGSSGNTIYF
CDR3 DNA: TGCGCCAGCAGCTTGGCCGGCTCCTCTGGAAACACCATATATTTT

V gene: TRBV7-9
clone size: NA
CDR3 length: 13
J gene: TRBJ1-2
D gene: NA
CDR3 protein: CASTQGSTYGYTF
CDR3 DNA: TGTGCCAGCACCCAGGGTAGTACCTATGGCTACACCTTC

V gene: TRBV5-1
clone size: NA
CDR3 length: 14
J gene: TRBJ1-6
D gene: TRBD1
CDR3 protein: CASSGTGGNSPLHF
CDR3 DNA: TGCGCCAGCAGCGGCACAGGGGGTAATTCACCCCTCCACTTT

V gene: TRBV18
clone size: NA
CDR3 length: 16
J gene: TRBJ1-2
D gene: TRBD1
CDR3 protein: CASSPLPDRVEYGYTF
CDR3 DNA: TGTGCCAGCTCACCCCTCCCTGACAGGGTTGAGTATGGCTACACCTTC

V gene: TRBV29-1
clone size: NA
CDR3 length: 13
J gene: TRBJ1-5
D gene: NA
CDR3 protein: CSVAHGSNQPQHF
CDR3 DNA: TGCAGCGTTGCCCACGGGTCCAATCAGCCCCAGCATTTT

V gene: TRBV19
clone size: NA
CDR3 length: 14
J gene: TRBJ1-6
D gene: TRBD1
CDR3 protein: CASRPGQGNSPLHF
CDR3 DNA: TGTGCCAGTAGACCGGGACAGGGGAATTCACCCCTCCACTTT

V gene: TRBV9
clone size: NA
CDR3 length: 17
J gene: TRBJ2-1
D gene: NA
CDR3 protein: CASSVGGRTSSYNEQFF
CDR3 DNA: TGTGCCAGCAGCGTGGGCGGACGAACGAGCTCCTACAATGAGCAGTTCTTC

V gene: TRBV2
clone size: NA
CDR3 length: 15
J gene: TRBJ1-6
D gene: TRBD1
CDR3 protein: CASREGTGVNSPLHF
CDR3 DNA: TGTGCCAGCCGAGAAGGGACAGGGGTTAATTCACCCCTCCACTTT

V gene: TRBV29-1
clone size: NA
CDR3 length: 14
J gene: TRBJ2-1
D gene: NA
CDR3 protein: CSVDGPSFFDEQFF
CDR3 DNA: TGCAGCGTCGATGGGCCTAGCTTTTTCGATGAGCAGTTCTTC

V gene: TRBV11-2
clone size: NA
CDR3 length: 13
J gene: TRBJ2-2
D gene: NA
CDR3 protein: CASSSRGTGELFF
CDR3 DNA: TGTGCCAGCAGCTCTCGAGGCACCGGGGAGCTGTTTTTT

V gene: TRBV5-4
clone size: NA
CDR3 length: 16
J gene: TRBJ1-1
D gene: NA
CDR3 protein: CASSFGGLLGDTEAFF
CDR3 DNA: TGTGCCAGCAGCTTCGGGGGGCTCTTGGGGGACACTGAAGCTTTCTTT

V gene: TRBV28
clone size: NA
CDR3 length: 15
J gene: TRBJ1-5
D gene: NA
CDR3 protein: CASRRLSDSNQPQHF
CDR3 DNA: TGTGCCAGCAGACGACTTTCAGATAGCAATCAGCCCCAGCATTTT

V gene: TRBV7-9
clone size: NA
CDR3 length: 14
J gene: TRBJ2-7
D gene: TRBD1
CDR3 protein: CASSPRTGDYEQYF
CDR3 DNA: TGTGCCAGCAGCCCGAGGACAGGAGACTACGAGCAGTACTTC

V gene: TRBV7-2
clone size: NA
CDR3 length: 17
J gene: TRBJ2-2
D gene: NA
CDR3 protein: CASSLGPRGANTGELFF
CDR3 DNA: TGTGCCAGCAGCTTAGGCCCCCGCGGGGCGAACACCGGGGAGCTGTTTTTT

V gene: TRBV5-1
clone size: NA
CDR3 length: 15
J gene: TRBJ1-2
D gene: TRBD1
CDR3 protein: CASSLGGTGLYGYTF
CDR3 DNA: TGCGCCAGCAGCTTGGGCGGGACAGGCCTCTATGGCTACACCTTC

V gene: TRBV30
clone size: NA
CDR3 length: 16
J gene: TRBJ1-6
D gene: NA
CDR3 protein: CAWRLTGTSYNSPLHF
CDR3 DNA: TGTGCCTGGAGGTTAACAGGGACCTCCTATAATTCACCCCTCCACTTT

V gene: TRBV27
clone size: NA
CDR3 length: 14
J gene: TRBJ2-3
D gene: NA
CDR3 protein: CASSISRSTDTQYF
CDR3 DNA: TGTGCCAGCAGTATATCGCGGAGCACAGATACGCAGTATTTT

V gene: TRBV6-5
clone size: few
CDR3 length: 14
J gene: TRBJ1-5
D gene: TRBD1
CDR3 protein: CASSDSGGGQPQHF
CDR3 DNA: TGTGCCAGCAGTGACTCAGGGGGAGGTCAGCCCCAGCATTTT

V gene: TRBV7-9
clone size: once
CDR3 length: 14
J gene: TRBJ2-1
D gene: NA
CDR3 protein: CASRFSLGGNEQFF
CDR3 DNA: TGTGCCAGCAGGTTTTCCTTAGGGGGCAATGAGCAGTTCTTC

V gene: TRBV7-2
clone size: once
CDR3 length: 15
J gene: TRBJ1-1
D gene: TRBD1
CDR3 protein: CASRLRTGDGTEAFF
CDR3 DNA: TGTGCCAGCAGACTGCGGACAGGGGACGGCACTGAAGCTTTCTTT

V gene: TRBV7-2
clone size: NA
CDR3 length: 13
J gene: TRBJ2-5
D gene: NA
CDR3 protein: CASSYIGAGTQYF
CDR3 DNA: TGTGCCAGCAGCTATATAGGGGCCGGGACCCAGTACTTC

V gene: TRBV30
clone size: NA
CDR3 length: 13
J gene: TRBJ2-3
D gene: TRBD1
CDR3 protein: CAWTRGREDTQYF
CDR3 DNA: TGTGCCTGGACCAGGGGGCGCGAAGATACGCAGTATTTT

V gene: TRBV5-8
clone size: NA
CDR3 length: 14
J gene: TRBJ1-2
D gene: TRBD1
CDR3 protein: CASSLLQGARGYTF
CDR3 DNA: TGTGCCAGCAGCTTGTTACAGGGGGCGCGTGGCTACACCTTC

V gene: TRBV6-1
clone size: NA
CDR3 length: 15
J gene: TRBJ2-3
D gene: TRBD1
CDR3 protein: CASSEGGGSTDTQYF
CDR3 DNA: TGTGCCAGCAGTGAAGGAGGGGGCAGCACAGATACGCAGTATTTT

V gene: TRBV27
clone size: NA
CDR3 length: 15
J gene: TRBJ1-6
D gene: NA
CDR3 protein: CASSFSGVVGSPLHF
CDR3 DNA: TGTGCCAGCAGTTTTTCAGGGGTAGTAGGGTCACCCCTCCACTTT

V gene: TRBV11-1
clone size: NA
CDR3 length: 13
J gene: TRBJ2-2
D gene: NA
CDR3 protein: CASSSDRRGELFF
CDR3 DNA: TGTGCCAGCAGTTCTGACAGGAGGGGGGAGCTGTTTTTT